The rows below give T cell receptor beta chains drawn from one sample of a study of blood T cell repertoires in COVID-19. Using immunoSEQ multiplex PCR, the repertoire was profiled, and TCRdb retains in-frame clones only, with some absent. The sample has about 170,000 clones, just under 95% seen once; the top ten hold about 5%. The sample comprised peripheral blood. These receptors originate from a woman in her forties or fifties with acute or convalescent COVID-19. Each CDR3 is given with its conserved first and last residue. A D gene is named only where the DNA matches it firmly. Not all rows give a size; the values are once, few, many and, for expanded clones, a class.

NA,TRBV7-2,TRBJ1-2,NA,TGTGCCAGCAGCTTAGCTCTTGTTAACTATGGCTACACCTTC,CASSLALVNYGYTF
NA,TRBV6-2/TRBV6-3,TRBJ2-1,TRBD2,TGTGCCAGCAGTTACGGGGCTAGCGGGAGAAGCAATGAGCAGTTCTTC,CASSYGASGRSNEQFF
NA,TRBV30,TRBJ1-1,NA,TGTGCCTGGAGTGTCGGGGGGACTGAAGCTTTCTTT,CAWSVGGTEAFF
NA,TRBV5-5,TRBJ2-3,NA,TGTGCCAGCAGCCTCGGGACATACACAGATACGCAGTATTTT,CASSLGTYTDTQYF
NA,TRBV2,TRBJ1-2,NA,TGTGCCAGCAGTGAACAGGGAAACTATGGCTACACCTTC,CASSEQGNYGYTF
NA,TRBV11-2,TRBJ2-1,NA,TGTGCCAGCAGCTTAGGGTTCAGCGACGGTAGCTACAATGAGCAGTTCTTC,CASSLGFSDGSYNEQFF
NA,TRBV5-5,TRBJ1-6,TRBD1,TGTGCCAGCAGCTTCGGACAGGGAAATTCACCCCTCCACTTT,CASSFGQGNSPLHF
NA,TRBV28,TRBJ2-4,TRBD2,TGTGCCAGCAGTTTCCACCTTAGCGGGGGGGTCGCCAAAAACATTCAGTACTTC,CASSFHLSGGVAKNIQYF
NA,TRBV27,TRBJ2-7,TRBD1,TGTGCCAGCAGTTTGAGGCAGGGGGTCTACGAGCAGTACTTC,CASSLRQGVYEQYF
NA,TRBV30,TRBJ1-3,TRBD1,TGTGCCTGGAGTCCAAGGACAGGGAACTCTGGAAACACCATATATTTT,CAWSPRTGNSGNTIYF
NA,TRBV3-1/TRBV3-2,TRBJ1-5,TRBD1,TGTGCCAGCAGCCCAGCCCTGACAGGGACTCAGCCCCAGCATTTT,CASSPALTGTQPQHF
NA,TRBV9,TRBJ1-1,NA,TGTGCCAGCAGCGTAGCGGTCAACACTGAAGCTTTCTTT,CASSVAVNTEAFF
NA,TRBV19,TRBJ1-2,NA,TGTGCCAGTAGCCCGACCGGGGGTGGCTATGGCTACACCTTC,CASSPTGGGYGYTF
NA,TRBV6-5,TRBJ1-2,NA,TGTGCCAGCAGTTATGTCTACAACTATGGCTACACCTTC,CASSYVYNYGYTF
few,TRBV19,TRBJ1-5,NA,TGTGCCAGTAGTGGCACGGTAGCAGCGGGTAGCAATCAGCCCCAGCATTTT,CASSGTVAAGSNQPQHF
NA,TRBV27,TRBJ2-7,NA,TGTGCCAGCAGTTTACTAGGCGGTTTCTCCTACGAGCAGTACTTC,CASSLLGGFSYEQYF
NA,TRBV3-1/TRBV3-2,TRBJ1-1,TRBD1,TGTGCCAGCAGCCCGACAGGGAAGAACACTGAAGCTTTCTTT,CASSPTGKNTEAFF
NA,TRBV19,TRBJ1-6,TRBD1,TGTGCCAGTAGTTTAGGGACAGGGAATAATTCACCCCTCCACTTT,CASSLGTGNNSPLHF
once,TRBV7-2,TRBJ2-2,TRBD2,TGTGCCAGCAGCTTACTAGCGGGAGTATTTACCGGGGAGCTGTTTTTT,CASSLLAGVFTGELFF